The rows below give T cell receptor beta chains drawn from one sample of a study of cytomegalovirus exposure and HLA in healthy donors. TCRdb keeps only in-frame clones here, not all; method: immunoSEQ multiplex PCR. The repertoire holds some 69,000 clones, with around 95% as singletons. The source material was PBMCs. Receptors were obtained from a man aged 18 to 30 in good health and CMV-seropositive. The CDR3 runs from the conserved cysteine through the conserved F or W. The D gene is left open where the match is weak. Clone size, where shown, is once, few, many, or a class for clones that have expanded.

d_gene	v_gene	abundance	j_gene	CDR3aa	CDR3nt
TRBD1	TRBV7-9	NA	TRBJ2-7	CASSYHKSTGTGVSYEQYF	TGTGCCAGCAGCTACCACAAGAGTACCGGGACAGGGGTCTCCTACGAGCAGTACTTC
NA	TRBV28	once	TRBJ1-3	CASGSSGNTIYF	TGTGCCAGCGGCAGCTCTGGAAACACCATATATTTT
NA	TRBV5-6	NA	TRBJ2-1	CASSRGGPSYNEQFF	TGTGCCAGCAGCAGGGGGGGGCCCTCCTACAATGAGCAGTTCTTC
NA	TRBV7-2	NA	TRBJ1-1	CASSPTLRDTNTEAFF	TGTGCCAGCAGCCCGACGCTGAGAGACACGAACACTGAAGCTTTCTTT
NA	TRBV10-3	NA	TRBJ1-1	CAISPGQLNTEAFF	TGTGCCATCAGCCCCGGACAACTGAACACTGAAGCTTTCTTT
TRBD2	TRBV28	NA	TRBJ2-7	CASTSGTSGWSPYEQYF	TGTGCCAGCACTTCAGGGACTAGCGGTTGGAGTCCCTACGAGCAGTACTTC
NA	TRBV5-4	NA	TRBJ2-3	CASRESLGTQYF	TGTGCCAGCAGAGAGAGTTTGGGCACGCAGTATTTT
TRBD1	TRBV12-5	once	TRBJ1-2	CASGLGRKEGAISGYTF	TGTGCTAGTGGTTTGGGAAGGAAGGAGGGGGCAATTTCTGGCTACACCTTC
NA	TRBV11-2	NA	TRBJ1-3	CASSVGLFSGNTIYF	TGTGCCAGCAGTGTCGGACTCTTCTCTGGAAACACCATATATTTT
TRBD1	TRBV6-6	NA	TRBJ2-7	CASSLDGTVYEQYF	TGTGCCAGCAGCCTGGACGGGACAGTCTACGAGCAGTACTTC
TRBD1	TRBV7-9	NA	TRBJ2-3	CASSRRDRASTDTQYF	TGTGCCAGCAGCCGCCGGGACAGAGCTAGCACAGATACGCAGTATTTT
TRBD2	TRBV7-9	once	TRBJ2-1	CASSRSGSGNNEQFF	TGTGCCAGCAGCCGGAGCGGGAGTGGGAACAATGAGCAGTTCTTC
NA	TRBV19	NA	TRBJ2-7	CASSVRLGYEQYF	TGTGCCAGTAGTGTTCGACTTGGTTACGAGCAGTACTTC
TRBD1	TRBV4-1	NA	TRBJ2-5	CASSQTQGARETQYF	TGCGCCAGCAGCCAAACACAGGGGGCCCGGGAGACCCAGTACTTC
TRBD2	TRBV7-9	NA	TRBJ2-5	CASSSQTSGDQETQYF	TGTGCCAGCAGTTCCCAGACTAGCGGGGACCAAGAGACCCAGTACTTC
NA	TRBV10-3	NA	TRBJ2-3	CAISLEPGEDTQYF	TGTGCCATCAGTCTCGAACCGGGAGAGGATACGCAGTATTTT
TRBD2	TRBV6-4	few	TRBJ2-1	CASSKGSGGYNEQFF	TGTGCCAGCAGCAAGGGTAGCGGGGGTTACAATGAGCAGTTCTTC
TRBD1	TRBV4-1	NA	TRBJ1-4	CASSQPPGGKEEKLFF	TGCGCCAGCAGCCAACCCCCAGGGGGCAAGGAGGAAAAACTGTTTTTT
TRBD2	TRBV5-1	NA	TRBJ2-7	CASSLALAGGVIYEQYF	TGCGCCAGCAGCTTGGCCCTAGCGGGAGGAGTCATCTACGAGCAGTACTTC
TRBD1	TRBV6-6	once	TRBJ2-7	CASSYLGQGDEQYF	TGTGCCAGCAGTTACCTGGGACAGGGCGACGAGCAGTACTTC
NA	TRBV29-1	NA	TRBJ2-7	CSVERGLGYEQYF	TGCAGCGTTGAAAGGGGGTTGGGTTACGAGCAGTACTTC
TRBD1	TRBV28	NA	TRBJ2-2	CASRGPGQGGRGVTGELFF	TGTGCCAGCAGAGGACCGGGACAGGGAGGCCGGGGGGTCACCGGGGAGCTGTTTTTT
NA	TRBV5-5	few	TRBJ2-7	CASSLTGYEQYF	TGTGCCAGCAGTTTGACAGGCTACGAGCAGTACTTC
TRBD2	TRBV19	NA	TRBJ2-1	CASSIMASGSHEQFF	TGTGCCAGTAGTATTATGGCTAGCGGGAGCCATGAGCAGTTCTTC
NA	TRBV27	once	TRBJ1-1	CASSAGPLTNTEAFF	TGTGCCAGCAGTGCGGGGCCCTTAACAAACACTGAAGCTTTCTTT
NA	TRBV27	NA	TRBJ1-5	CASSLLADSNQPQHF	TGTGCCAGCAGTTTATTAGCCGATAGCAATCAGCCCCAGCATTTT